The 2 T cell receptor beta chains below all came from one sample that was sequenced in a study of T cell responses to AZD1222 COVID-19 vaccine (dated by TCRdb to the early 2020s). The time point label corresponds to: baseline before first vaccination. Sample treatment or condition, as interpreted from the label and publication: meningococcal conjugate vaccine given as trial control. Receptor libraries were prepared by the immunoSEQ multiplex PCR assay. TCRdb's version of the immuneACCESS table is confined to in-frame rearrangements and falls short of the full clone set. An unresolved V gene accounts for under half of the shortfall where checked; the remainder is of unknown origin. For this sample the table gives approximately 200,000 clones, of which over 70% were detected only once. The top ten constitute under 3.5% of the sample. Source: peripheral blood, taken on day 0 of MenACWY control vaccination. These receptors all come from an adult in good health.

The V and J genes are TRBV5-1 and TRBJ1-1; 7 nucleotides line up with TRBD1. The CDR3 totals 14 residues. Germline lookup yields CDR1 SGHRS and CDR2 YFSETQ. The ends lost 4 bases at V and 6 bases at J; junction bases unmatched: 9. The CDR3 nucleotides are TGCGCCAGCAGCCTGGATACAGGGGACCCTGAAGCTTTCTTT. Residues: CASSLDTGDPEAFF.

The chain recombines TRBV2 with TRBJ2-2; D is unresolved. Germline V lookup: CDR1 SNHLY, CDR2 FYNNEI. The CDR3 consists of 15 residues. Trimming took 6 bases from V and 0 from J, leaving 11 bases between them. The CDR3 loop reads CASRKTLTNTGELFF. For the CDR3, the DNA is TGTGCCAGCAGGAAGACACTGACGAACACCGGGGAGCTGTTTTTT.